Following are 19 T cell receptor beta chains from one sample sequenced in a study of Graves' ophthalmopathy and Graves' hyperthyroidism. Transcripts of RNA were the source for amplifying TCR beta CDR3 regions. RT-PCR was first run with HTBI primers, then multiplex PCR in a second round. Each CDR3 protein gets one entry after TCRdb re-called the multiplex PCR reads with MiXCR. Seen here are roughly 700,000 distinct CDR3 sequences, roughly two fifths observed once, and the top ten hold 44%. Sequenced material: peripheral blood. All receptors come from an adult man with Graves' ophthalmopathy.

The chain combines TRBV18 with TRBJ2-5; tentative D call: TRBD1 (5 bases). CDR3 size: 15 residues. Germline CDR1 reads KGHSH; CDR2 reads LQKENI. V was clipped by 0 bases and J by 2 bases, with 10 bases between them. CDR3 region: CASSPPVDRQETQYF. Here the CDR3 DNA reads TGTGCCAGCTCACCACCGGTAGACAGACAAGAGACCCAGTACTTC.

On this clonotype itself: This may be a read error: a much more frequent sequence differs by one nucleotide. CDR3 bases: TGCAGCGTTTGGGGCAGCGGGACATCAACTAATGAAAAACTGTTTTTT. Protein sequence: CSVWGSGTSTNEKLFF. This sequence joins TRBV29-1 and TRBJ1-4; D is possibly TRBD1 (6 bases). This CDR3 region has 16 residues. The V end was cut by 5 bases, the J end by 0 bases, with 16 bases between. CDR1 and CDR2 (germline): SQVTM, ANQGSEA.

Comments on this clonotype: This could be a read error, since a much larger clone is one nucleotide away. The chain combines TRBV2 with TRBJ1-2; 9 nucleotides match TRBD1. Trimming at V came to 4 bases and at J to 3 bases, leaving 0 bases not matched to a gene. Germline V gene lookup returns CDR1 SNHLY and CDR2 FYNNEI. The CDR3 consists of 13 residues. CDR3 nucleotides: TGTGCCAGCAGTGGGGACAGGGACTATGGCTACACCTTC. This codes for CASSGDRDYGYTF.

The chain is built from TRBV7-6 and TRBJ2-5; D is perhaps TRBD1 or TRBD2 (6 bases each). V lost 2 bases to trimming and J lost 9 bases, with 16 bases between them. Germline V gene data show CDR1 as SGHVS and CDR2 as FNYEAQ. The length of the CDR3 is 14 residues. The CDR3 nucleotides are TGTGCCAGCAGCTTAAGACAGGCGGGGAGGTCCCAGTACTTC. Translating gives CASSLRQAGRSQYF.

Only a few counts were recorded for this clonotype. The chain has TRBV7-2 and TRBJ1-5; D may be TRBD1 (5 bases). The germline V and J ends were trimmed by 5 bases and 12 bases, with 14 bases remaining between them. Germline CDR1 is SGHTA and CDR2 is FQGNSA. The CDR3 spans 12 residues. The CDR3 spells CASSRDRGLQHF. CDR3 DNA sequence: TGTGCCAGCAGCCGGGACCGCGGTCTCCAGCATTTT.

This clonotype occurred many times. This sequence joins TRBV2 and TRBJ1-2; D might be TRBD1 (5 bases). The V gene lost 8 bases and the J gene lost 0 bases, with 7 bases spanning the gap. CDR3 length: 12 residues. Germline V gene lookup returns CDR1 SNHLY and CDR2 FYNNEI. The CDR3 nucleotides are TGTGCCAGCCGGGGGGCTAACTATGGCTACACCTTC. Translated: CASRGANYGYTF.

The table lists this clonotype with a few counts. Mismatch with germline at one junction end may stem from a read error. The chain employs TRBV10-2 and TRBJ1-2, with D uncertain. CDR1 is WSHSY, CDR2 SAAADI, per germline. The CDR3 contains 12 residues. The CDR3 DNA follows: TGTGCCAGCAGTGATCCCGACGATGGCTACACCTTC. This codes for CASSDPDDGYTF.

The table lists this clonotype with a few counts. The J gene is TRBJ1-5, the V gene TRBV6-5; D possibly corresponds to TRBD1 (5 bases). V was clipped by 2 bases and J by 1 base, with 9 bases between them. The CDR3 is 15 residues long. Germline V gene sequence: CDR1 MNHEY, CDR2 SVGAGI. CDR3: CASSYHRDSNQPQHF. CDR3 coding DNA: TGTGCCAGCAGTTACCACCGGGACAGCAATCAGCCCCAGCATTTT.

This chain uses TRBV24-1 with TRBJ1-5; TRBD1 agrees at 8 bases. The germline V gene encodes CDR1 KGHDR and CDR2 SFDVKD. This CDR3 is built from 13 residues. In DNA, the CDR3 is TGTGCGTCAGACAGGGGACGGGGTCAGCCCCAGCATTTT. Translated, it gives CASDRGRGQPQHF.

The chain carries TRBV24-1 and TRBJ1-4; 10 nucleotides align to TRBD1. V trimming: 4 bases; J trimming: 6 bases; junction bases outside the gene matches: 4. The CDR3 has 15 amino acids. In germline, CDR1 is KGHDR, CDR2 SFDVKD. The CDR3 DNA reads TGTGCCACCAGTGACCCAGGGACAGGGGATGAAAAACTGTTTTTT. Its translation: CATSDPGTGDEKLFF.

The chain carries TRBV29-1 and TRBJ2-2; D unclear. Per germline, CDR1 SQVTM and CDR2 ANQGSEA. The CDR3 length is 11 residues. Trimming left V 7 bases short and J 5 bases short, with 8 bases between. The DNA for the CDR3 is TGCAGCGGGGGTGGTACCGGGGAGCTGTTTTTT. This codes for CSGGGTGELFF.

As for this clonotype: Its ends do not fully match the called genes, so a read error is possible. This CDR3 is CASSYIARVGYTF. CDR3 bases: TGTGCCAGCAGTTACATCGCTAGGGTTGGCTACACCTTC. The chain links TRBV10-3 to TRBJ1-2; no clear D gene. CDR1 ENHRY and CDR2 SYGVKD come from the germline V gene. This CDR3 has 13 residues.

The chain links TRBV20-1 to TRBJ1-6, with 7 bases aligning to TRBD1. The junction had 2 bases not matched to a gene; V was cut back by 1 base and J by 5 bases. The CDR3 extends over 14 amino acids. Germline V gene lookup returns CDR1 DFQATT and CDR2 SNEGSKA (reference sequence). The DNA for the CDR3 is TGCAGTGCTAGAGCGGGACAGAATAATTCACCCCTCCACTTT. It codes for CSARAGQNNSPLHF.

This clonotype was counted ten times or more. The chain couples TRBV7-2 to TRBJ1-2; tentative D call: TRBD1 (5 bases). V dropped 6 bases and J dropped 2 bases, with 13 bases sitting between them. The CDR3 extends over 14 amino acids. From germline, CDR1 is SGHTA and CDR2 FQGNSA. The CDR3 loop reads CASRNVDRNYGYTF. In DNA, the CDR3 is TGTGCCAGCAGAAACGTCGACAGAAACTATGGCTACACCTTC.

This clonotype occurred once. The rearrangement joins TRBV25-1 to TRBJ1-6, with a weak D call TRBD1 (5 bases). The CDR3 is 12 amino acids. CDR1 is MGHDK, CDR2 SYGVNS, per germline. With 6 bases removed from V and 11 bases from J, the gap between germline ends came to 11 bases. The CDR3 region is CASRVGGAPLHF. The CDR3 DNA reads as TGTGCCAGCAGAGTCGGGGGAGCACCCCTCCACTTT.

V is TRBV19 and J is TRBJ1-2; D perhaps matches TRBD1 (5 bases). CDR3 size: 14 residues. The germline V and J ends were trimmed by 5 bases and 4 bases, with 14 bases remaining between them. Germline values: CDR1 LNHDA, CDR2 SQIVND (reference sequence). This chain's CDR3 is CASSLYQGGYGYTF. CDR3 in DNA: TGTGCCAGTAGTCTCTATCAGGGCGGCTATGGCTACACCTTC.

In this sample, this clonotype turned up many times. This chain links TRBV29-1 with TRBJ1-5, with a tentative D call TRBD1 (6 bases). This CDR3 region has 14 residues. V lost 5 bases to trimming and J lost 1 base, with 12 bases between them. Per germline, CDR1 SQVTM and CDR2 ANQGSEA. The CDR3 nucleotides are TGCAGCGTTTCACAGGGAGCCAGCAATCAGCCCCAGCATTTT. It is translated as CSVSQGASNQPQHF. Combining the CDR3 with reference TRBV29-1 and TRBJ1-5 gives the whole variable domain SAVISQKPSRDICQRGTSLTIQCQVDSQVTMMFWYRQQPGQSLTLIATANQGSEATYESGFVIDKFPISRPNLTFSTLTVSNMSPEDSSIYLCSVSQGASNQPQHFGDGTRLSIL.

The chain couples TRBV6-6 to TRBJ1-1, with D unclear. Germline assignment: CDR1 MNHNY and CDR2 SVGAGI (reference sequence). V shed 7 bases and J shed 1 base, with 10 bases lying between them. This CDR3 has 13 residues. CDR3 region: CASKVVGNTEAFF. In DNA form, the CDR3 reads TGTGCCAGCAAGGTGGTGGGGAACACTGAAGCTTTCTTT.

The gene calls are TRBV10-3 and TRBJ2-7; 10 bases agree with TRBD1. V was clipped by 2 bases and J by 7 bases; unmatched bases: 5. Germline V gene lookup returns CDR1 ENHRY and CDR2 SYGVKD. The CDR3 loop spans 14 amino acids. CDR3 residues: CAISERGQGREQYF. CDR3 nucleotide sequence: TGTGCCATCAGTGAGCGGGGACAGGGGAGGGAGCAGTACTTC.